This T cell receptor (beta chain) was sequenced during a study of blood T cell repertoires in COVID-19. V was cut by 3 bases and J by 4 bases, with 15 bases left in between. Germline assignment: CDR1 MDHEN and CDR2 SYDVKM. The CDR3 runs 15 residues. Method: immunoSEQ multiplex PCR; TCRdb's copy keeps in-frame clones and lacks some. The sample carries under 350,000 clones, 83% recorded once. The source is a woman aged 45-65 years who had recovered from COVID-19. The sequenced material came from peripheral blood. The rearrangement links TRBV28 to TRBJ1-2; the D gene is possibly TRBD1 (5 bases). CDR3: CASSFANRRGYGYTF. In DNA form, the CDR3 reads TGTGCCAGCAGTTTTGCGAACAGGAGGGGCTATGGCTACACCTTC.